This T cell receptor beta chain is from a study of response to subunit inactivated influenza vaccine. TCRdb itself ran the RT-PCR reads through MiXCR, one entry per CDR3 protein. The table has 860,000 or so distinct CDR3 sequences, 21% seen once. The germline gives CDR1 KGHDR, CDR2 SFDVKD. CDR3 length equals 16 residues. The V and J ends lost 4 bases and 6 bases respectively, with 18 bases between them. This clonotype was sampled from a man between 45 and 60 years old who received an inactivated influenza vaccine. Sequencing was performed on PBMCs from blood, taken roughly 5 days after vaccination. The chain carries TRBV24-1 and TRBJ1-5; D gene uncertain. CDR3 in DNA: TGTGCCACCAGTGACCCAGGAGTTCCGGAGTTTCAGCCCCAGCATTTT. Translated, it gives CATSDPGVPEFQPQHF.